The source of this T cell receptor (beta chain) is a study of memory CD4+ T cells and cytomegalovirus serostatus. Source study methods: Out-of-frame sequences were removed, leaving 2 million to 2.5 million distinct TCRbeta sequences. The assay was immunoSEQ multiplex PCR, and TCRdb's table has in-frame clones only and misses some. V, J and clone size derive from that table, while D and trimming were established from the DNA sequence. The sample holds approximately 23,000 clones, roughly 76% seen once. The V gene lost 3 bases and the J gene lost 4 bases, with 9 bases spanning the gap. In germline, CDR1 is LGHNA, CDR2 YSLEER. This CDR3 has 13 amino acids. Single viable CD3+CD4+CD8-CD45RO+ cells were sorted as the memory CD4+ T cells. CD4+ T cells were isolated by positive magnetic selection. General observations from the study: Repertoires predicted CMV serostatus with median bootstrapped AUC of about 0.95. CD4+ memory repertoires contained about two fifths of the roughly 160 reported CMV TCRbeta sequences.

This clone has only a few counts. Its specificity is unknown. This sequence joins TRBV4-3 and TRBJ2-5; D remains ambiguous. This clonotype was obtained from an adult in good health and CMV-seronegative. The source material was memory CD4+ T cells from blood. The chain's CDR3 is CASSHIIGETQYF. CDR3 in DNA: TGCGCCAGCAGCCATATTATCGGAGAGACCCAGTACTTC.